This T cell receptor beta chain stems from a study of OX40 agonist ivuxolimab in advanced cancers. Some clones are missing from TCRdb's copy, which holds only in-frame ones; the method was immunoSEQ multiplex PCR. The sample records about 6,000 clones, around four fifths being singletons. The specimen comprised CD4+ or CD8+ T cells sorted from blood, sampled in a trial of the OX40 agonist ivuxolimab. This clonotype was sampled from an adult with an advanced solid tumor such as melanoma, head and neck, liver or kidney cancer.

The CDR3 spells CASSFLSASGSFNEQFF. The CDR3 nucleotides are TGTGCCAGCAGTTTTCTATCCGCGAGTGGGAGCTTCAATGAGCAGTTCTTC. The rearrangement joins TRBV27 to TRBJ2-1, with a weak D call TRBD2 (5 bases). Trimming left V 3 bases short and J 6 bases short, with 21 bases between. Germline assignment: CDR1 MNHEY and CDR2 SMNVEV (reference sequence). The CDR3 length is 17 residues.